This T cell receptor beta chain was sequenced during a study of T-cell memory formation after mild COVID-19. General study points: Day 15 to 85 contracting clones showed balanced CD4/CD8; later expanders leaned CD4+.

This clonotype was observed a few times. Its target is not known. There are 14 residues in the CDR3. V shed 4 bases and J shed 1 base, with 13 bases lying between them. Germline CDR1 reads DFQATT; CDR2 reads SNEGSKA (reference sequence). TCRdb called the 5' RACE reads again in MiXCR, with one record for every CDR3 protein. Among 400,000 to 500,000 distinct CDR3 sequences listed, roughly a quarter were seen once. Sequenced material: PBMCs or a T cell subset sorted from them (not recorded which). The sequence came from an adult woman who had mild COVID-19 (a few samples of this study predate the infection). Cell type and time point are not known. This chain joins TRBV20-1 and TRBJ1-1; D remains unclear. Written as DNA, the CDR3 is TGCAGTGCTATGTCTGGGTTCCGGAACACTGAAGCTTTCTTT. Translating gives CSAMSGFRNTEAFF.